Below are 24 T cell receptor beta chains sequenced from a single sample in a study of lymphopenia after photon versus proton radiotherapy. This table comes from immunoSEQ multiplex PCR, and its TCRdb copy is limited to in-frame clones, with some not included. The data hold over 4,000 clones, with 85% to 90% observed a single time. Here the sequenced sample was peripheral blood, taken from a patient treated with photon-based radiotherapy. These receptors were obtained from a man between 25 and 39 years old with gastric cancer.

The chain uses TRBV7-2 and TRBJ2-1; the match to TRBD2 covers 10 bases. V shed 5 bases and J 2 bases; nucleotides not matched to a gene: 3. The CDR3 extends over 15 amino acids. Looked up from germline, CDR1 is SGHTA and CDR2 is FQGNSA. The CDR3: CASSPSGGAYNEQFF. CDR3 in DNA: TGTGCCAGCAGCCCGAGCGGGGGGGCCTACAATGAGCAGTTCTTC.

The chain is built from TRBV18 and TRBJ1-1; no definite D call. Per the germline V gene, CDR1 is KGHSH and CDR2 is LQKENI. Between the trimmed V and J ends, which lost 5 bases and 1 base, there was a span of 11 bases. This CDR3 is built from 14 residues. The chain's CDR3 is CASSTRTGNTEAFF. CDR3 DNA: TGTGCCAGCTCAACTCGGACGGGGAACACTGAAGCTTTCTTT. Looking up the rest from reference TRBV18 and TRBJ1-1 gives the full variable domain: NAGVMQNPRHLVRRRGQEARLRCSPMKGHSHVYWYRQLPEEGLKFMVYLQKENIIDESGMPKERFSAEFPKEGPSILRIQQVVRGDSAAYFCASSTRTGNTEAFFGQGTRLTVV.

CDR3 sequence reads: CASSNTGDEQYF. The DNA of the CDR3 is TGTGCCAGCAGTAATACAGGAGACGAGCAGTACTTC. The V call is TRBV7-9, the J call TRBJ2-7, with D possibly being TRBD1 (5 bases). Deletions cut 6 bases from V and 5 bases from J, with 11 bases between. The CDR3 runs 12 residues. Germline V gives CDR1 SEHNR, CDR2 FQNEAQ (reference sequence).

The rearrangement uses TRBV6-5 and TRBJ1-2, with D hard to call. Trimming took off 7 bases at V and 11 bases at J, with 20 bases between the two ends. The germline gives CDR1 MNHEY, CDR2 SVGAGI. CDR3 length: 13 amino acids. CDR3 nucleotide sequence: TGTGCCAGCAAGACGGATAATAGCGTACTATACACCTTC. Amino acids: CASKTDNSVLYTF.

The chain combines TRBV19 with TRBJ1-4, with D possibly matching TRBD1 (6 bases). Germline V gene data show CDR1 as LNHDA and CDR2 as SQIVND (reference sequence). The length of the CDR3 is 14 residues. V lost 4 bases to trimming and J lost 5 bases, with 11 bases between them. CDR3 protein: CASSTHRENEKLFF. CDR3 sequence (DNA): TGTGCCAGTAGTACGCACAGGGAAAATGAAAAACTGTTTTTT.

V and J are TRBV7-7 and TRBJ2-5; D possibly corresponds to TRBD1 (6 bases). With 6 bases removed from V and 0 bases from J, the gap between germline ends came to 8 bases. Germline V gene data show CDR1 as SSHAT and CDR2 as FNYEAQ (reference sequence). CDR3 length equals 13 residues. The CDR3 sequence is CASSRQDQETQYF. In DNA form, the CDR3 reads TGTGCCAGCAGTAGACAGGACCAAGAGACCCAGTACTTC.

The rearrangement links TRBV28 to TRBJ2-7; possibly TRBD2 for D (6 bases). Germline CDR1 reads MDHEN; CDR2 reads SYDVKM. V lost 8 bases to trimming and J lost 10 bases, with 15 bases between them. The CDR3 sequence is 11 residues long. DNA for the CDR3: TGTGCCAGCGGGAACCGACTAGAACAGTACTTC. As protein: CASGNRLEQYF.

V usage is TRBV2 and J usage is TRBJ2-7, with 10 bases matching TRBD2. Germline CDR1 reads SNHLY; CDR2 reads FYNNEI. J gave up 0 bases and V 5 bases, and 4 bases lay outside the gene matches. The CDR3 loop spans 15 amino acids. The CDR3 protein is CASSTTSGVSYEQYF. Here the CDR3 DNA reads TGTGCCAGCAGTACAACTAGCGGGGTCTCCTACGAGCAGTACTTC.

V and J are TRBV5-1 and TRBJ1-1; D is ambiguous. The CDR3 is 13 residues long. CDR1 is SGHRS, CDR2 YFSETQ, per germline. Between the trimmed V and J ends, which lost 0 bases and 2 bases, there was a span of 5 bases. The CDR3 DNA reads TGCGCCAGCAGCTTGGGCGACAACACTGAAGCTTTCTTT. The encoded protein is CASSLGDNTEAFF.

The V gene is TRBV5-1, the J gene TRBJ2-1; 15 nucleotides align to TRBD2. The CDR3 spans 16 residues. The germline gives CDR1 SGHRS, CDR2 YFSETQ. V shed 3 bases, J shed 9 bases, and the junction held 7 bases outside the gene matches. The CDR3 coding sequence is TGCGCCAGCAGCTCGGGACTAGCGGGGGGCTGGAGTGAGCAGTTCTTC. Amino acid sequence: CASSSGLAGGWSEQFF.

This clone has just one count. The V gene is TRBV6-5, the J gene TRBJ1-2; unclear D gene. Germline V gene lookup returns CDR1 MNHEY and CDR2 SVGAGI. The CDR3 runs to 14 residues. Trimming removed 2 bases at V and 1 base at J, with 8 bases between. This CDR3 is CASSYTSLNYGYTF. The CDR3 region has the DNA TGTGCCAGCAGTTACACCTCGCTTAACTATGGCTACACCTTC.

This chain joins TRBV5-1 and TRBJ2-3; the match to TRBD1 covers 8 bases. The trim removed 3 bases at V and 2 bases at J, leaving 8 bases unmatched. Germline V gene data show CDR1 as SGHRS and CDR2 as YFSETQ. CDR3 length: 16 amino acids. The CDR3 region is CASSSTGGTYTDTQYF. In nucleotides, the CDR3 is TGCGCCAGCAGCTCCACAGGGGGGACCTACACAGATACGCAGTATTTT.

The chain has TRBV19 and TRBJ1-4; D is perhaps TRBD1 (5 bases). CDR1 and CDR2 (germline): LNHDA, SQIVND (reference sequence). This CDR3 has 16 amino acids. The V end lost 6 bases, the J end lost 7 bases, and 21 bases lay between the germline ends. The CDR3 spells CASRVIGTSLAEKLFF. CDR3 DNA sequence: TGTGCCAGTAGAGTCATTGGGACGTCTCTTGCTGAAAAACTGTTTTTT. The full variable domain, rest sourced from reference TRBV19 and TRBJ1-4, is DGGITQSPKYLFRKEGQNVTLSCEQNLNHDAMYWYRQDPGQGLRLIYYSQIVNDFQKGDIAEGYSVSREKKESFPLTVTSAQKNPTAFYLCASRVIGTSLAEKLFFGSGTQLSVL.

This clone was counted once. The CDR3 nucleotides are TGTGCCAGCAGGGGGACAGGGAGGGCTTTCTTT. Translation gives CASRGTGRAFF. V and J are TRBV6-1 and TRBJ1-1; 9 bases map to TRBD1. This CDR3 comprises 11 residues. Germline trimming cut 6 bases from V and 11 bases from J; bases unmatched to any gene: 4. Per the germline V gene, CDR1 is MNHNS and CDR2 is SASEGT.

This clone was found once. J is TRBJ2-2 and V is TRBV9, with 7 bases aligning to TRBD2. The CDR3 loop spans 16 amino acids. Trimming at V came to 0 bases and at J to 4 bases, leaving 6 bases not matched to a gene. Germline-derived CDR1 and CDR2 are SGDLS and YYNGEE. CDR3 bases: TGTGCCAGCAGCGTAGATGGTGCGGGAGTCACCGGGGAGCTGTTTTTT. It specifies CASSVDGAGVTGELFF.

This chain uses TRBV5-1 with TRBJ1-3; D unresolved. Trimming took off 4 bases at V and 2 bases at J, with 7 bases between the two ends. The CDR3 contains 13 residues. The germline gives CDR1 SGHRS, CDR2 YFSETQ. In DNA, the CDR3 is TGCGCCAGCAGCGAGGCAACTGGAAACACCATATATTTT. This sequence encodes CASSEATGNTIYF.

The chain couples TRBV9 to TRBJ1-1, with D possibly TRBD1 on 5 matching bases. This CDR3 has 15 residues. Germline CDR1 is SGDLS and CDR2 is YYNGEE. Trimming cost V 0 bases and J 1 base, with 10 bases left between them. Here the CDR3 DNA reads TGTGCCAGCAGCGTAGGGGGACCGTGGAACACTGAAGCTTTCTTT. Amino acids: CASSVGGPWNTEAFF.

The CDR3 DNA reads as TGTGCCAGCAGCCTGCGCGGGGACCTCCAATATGGCTACACCTTC. It is translated as CASSLRGDLQYGYTF. The chain couples TRBV5-4 to TRBJ1-2, with a tentative D call TRBD1 (5 bases). Germline V CDR1 and CDR2: SGHNT, YYREEE (reference sequence). This CDR3 is 15 amino acids long. Trimming left V 4 bases short and J 5 bases short, with 18 bases between.

V gene TRBV7-2 combines with J gene TRBJ1-1; D gene ambiguous. Germline CDR1 and CDR2: SGHTA and FQGNSA. V lost 7 bases, J lost 11 bases, and 23 bases lay in between. There are 14 residues in the CDR3. The CDR3 sequence: CASIPSPATLRAFF. CDR3 DNA: TGTGCCAGCATCCCCTCCCCCGCCACTCTGCGGGCTTTCTTT.

The chain is built from TRBV11-3 and TRBJ2-7; D unresolved. Between the trimmed V and J ends, which lost 6 bases and 6 bases, there was a span of 9 bases. CDR3 size: 11 residues. CDR1 SGHNT and CDR2 YENEEA come from the germline V gene. The CDR3 DNA reads as TGTGCCAGCAGAGGTAGATTCGAGCAGTACTTC. This gives the protein CASRGRFEQYF.

The chain has TRBV27 and TRBJ2-1; D may be TRBD2 (6 bases). V lost 3 bases to trimming and J lost 8 bases, with 11 bases between them. The CDR3 loop spans 13 amino acids. Germline V gives CDR1 MNHEY, CDR2 SMNVEV (reference sequence). The CDR3: CASSLKSGYEQFF. The DNA for the CDR3 is TGTGCCAGCAGTTTGAAAAGCGGGTATGAGCAGTTCTTC.

This chain connects TRBV5-1 to TRBJ2-7; TRBD2 might be the D (5 bases). The CDR3 consists of 15 residues. The germline V and J ends were trimmed by 6 bases and 3 bases, with 19 bases remaining between them. Germline V lookup: CDR1 SGHRS, CDR2 YFSETQ. The CDR3 region has the DNA TGCGCCAGCAAACCCCTTGCGGGTGATGACTACGAGCAGTACTTC. This gives the protein CASKPLAGDDYEQYF.

The rearrangement joins TRBV7-8 to TRBJ2-2; 8 positions agree with TRBD1. Germline CDR1 and CDR2: SGHVS and FQNEAQ. The CDR3 loop spans 15 amino acids. V shed 4 bases and J 0 bases; nucleotides not matched to a gene: 1. CDR3: CASSSGQANTGELFF. Written as DNA, the CDR3 is TGTGCCAGCAGCTCGGGACAGGCGAACACCGGGGAGCTGTTTTTT. The full variable domain, in which reference TRBV7-8 and TRBJ2-2 provide the parts outside the CDR3, is GAGVSQSPRYKVAKRGQDVALRCDPISGHVSLFWYQQALGQGPEFLTYFQNEAQLDKSGLPSDRFFAERPEGSVSTLKIQRTQQEDSAVYLCASSSGQANTGELFFGEGSRLTVL.

The chain employs TRBV5-4 and TRBJ1-2; TRBD1 might be the D (6 bases). This CDR3 has 16 residues. V shed 4 bases and J shed 8 bases, with 24 bases lying between them. Germline V lookup: CDR1 SGHNT, CDR2 YYREEE (reference sequence). The CDR3 DNA reads TGTGCCAGCAGCGATTTAAGGGACACCGGTTTCGGCGGCTACACCTTC. This gives the protein CASSDLRDTGFGGYTF.